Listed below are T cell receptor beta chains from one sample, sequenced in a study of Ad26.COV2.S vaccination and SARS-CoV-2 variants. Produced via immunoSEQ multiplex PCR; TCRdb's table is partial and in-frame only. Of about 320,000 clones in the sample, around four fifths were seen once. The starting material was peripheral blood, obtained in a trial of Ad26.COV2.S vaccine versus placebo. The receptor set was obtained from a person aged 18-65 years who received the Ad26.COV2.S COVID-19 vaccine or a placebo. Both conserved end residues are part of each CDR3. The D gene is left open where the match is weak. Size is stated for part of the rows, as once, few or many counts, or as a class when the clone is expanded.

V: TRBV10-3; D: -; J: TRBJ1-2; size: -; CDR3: CAISQLQGGYGYTF; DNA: TGTGCCATCAGTCAACTACAGGGAGGGTATGGCTACACCTTC
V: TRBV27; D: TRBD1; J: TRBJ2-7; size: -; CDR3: CASSGQGRSYEQYF; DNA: TGTGCCAGCAGCGGACAGGGCCGCTCCTACGAGCAGTACTTC
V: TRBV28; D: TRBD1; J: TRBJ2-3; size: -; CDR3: CASRRQGGTDTQYF; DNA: TGTGCCAGCCGCAGACAGGGGGGAACAGATACGCAGTATTTT
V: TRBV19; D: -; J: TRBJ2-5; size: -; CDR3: CASSKGGFETQYF; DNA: TGTGCCAGTAGTAAGGGGGGGTTTGAGACCCAGTACTTC
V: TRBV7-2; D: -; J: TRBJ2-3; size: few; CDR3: CASSLGGGVHTDTQYF; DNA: TGTGCCAGCAGCTTAGGAGGGGGGGTACACACAGATACGCAGTATTTT
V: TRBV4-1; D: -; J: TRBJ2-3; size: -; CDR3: CASSQENTGISTDTQYF; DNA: TGCGCCAGCAGCCAAGAGAATACGGGGATCAGCACAGATACGCAGTATTTT
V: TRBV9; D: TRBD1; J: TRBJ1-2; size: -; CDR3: CASSVIGTGRAPNYGYTF; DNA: TGTGCCAGCAGCGTAATTGGGACAGGCAGGGCTCCAAACTATGGCTACACCTTC
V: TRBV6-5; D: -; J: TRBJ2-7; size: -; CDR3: CASSYRQGDYEQYF; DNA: TGTGCCAGCAGTTACAGGCAGGGAGACTACGAGCAGTACTTC
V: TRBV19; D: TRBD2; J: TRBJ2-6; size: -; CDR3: CAAGRGATGANVLTF; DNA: TGTGCTGCTGGGCGGGGGGCGACTGGGGCCAACGTCCTGACTTTC
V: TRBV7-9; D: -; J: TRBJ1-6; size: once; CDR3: CASSLNTGGSPLHF; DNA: TGTGCCAGCAGCTTAAATACGGGGGGTTCACCCCTCCACTTT
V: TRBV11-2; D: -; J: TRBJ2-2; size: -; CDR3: CASSLPYLELFF; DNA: TGTGCCAGCAGCTTACCCTACCTGGAGCTGTTTTTT
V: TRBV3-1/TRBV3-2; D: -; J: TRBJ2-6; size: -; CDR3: CASSQGSGANVLTF; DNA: TGTGCCAGCAGCCAAGGGTCTGGGGCCAACGTCCTGACTTTC
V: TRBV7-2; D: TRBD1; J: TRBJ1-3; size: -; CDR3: CASTIRQGLTAGNTIYF; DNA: TGTGCCAGCACCATAAGACAGGGACTGACTGCTGGAAACACCATATATTTT
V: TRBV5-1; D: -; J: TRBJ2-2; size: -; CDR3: CASSLGFAGTGELFF; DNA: TGCGCCAGCAGCCTTGGTTTCGCAGGCACCGGGGAGCTGTTTTTT
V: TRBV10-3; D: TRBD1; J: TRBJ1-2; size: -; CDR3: CAIRTDRGNNYGYTF; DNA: TGTGCCATCAGAACTGACAGGGGCAATAACTATGGCTACACCTTC
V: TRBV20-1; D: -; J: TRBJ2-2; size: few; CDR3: CSAIVYGELFF; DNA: TGCAGTGCTATTGTATACGGGGAGCTGTTTTTT
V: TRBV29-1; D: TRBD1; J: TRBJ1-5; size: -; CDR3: CSVGTGSFRQPQHF; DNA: TGCAGCGTCGGGACAGGGTCCTTCCGGCAGCCCCAGCATTTT
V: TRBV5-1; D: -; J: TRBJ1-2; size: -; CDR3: CASSFATANYGYTF; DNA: TGCGCCAGCAGCTTTGCGACAGCCAACTATGGCTACACCTTC
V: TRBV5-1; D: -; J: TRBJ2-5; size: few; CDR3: CASSRAGLQETQYF; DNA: TGCGCCAGCAGCAGAGCAGGCCTACAAGAGACCCAGTACTTC
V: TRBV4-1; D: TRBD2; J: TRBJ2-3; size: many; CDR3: CASSQGRASGGADTQYF; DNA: TGCGCCAGCAGCCAAGGAAGGGCTAGCGGGGGGGCAGATACGCAGTATTTT
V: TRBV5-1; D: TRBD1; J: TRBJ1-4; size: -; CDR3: CASSPTTGGTNEKLFF; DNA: TGCGCCAGCAGCCCAACAACAGGGGGGACTAATGAAAAACTGTTTTTT
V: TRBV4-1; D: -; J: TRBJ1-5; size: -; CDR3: CASSQEWNPGGDQPQHF; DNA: TGCGCCAGCAGCCAAGAGTGGAATCCCGGGGGGGATCAGCCCCAGCATTTT
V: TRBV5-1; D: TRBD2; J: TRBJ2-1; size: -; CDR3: CASSLVSGGMVNEQFF; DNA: TGCGCCAGCAGCTTGGTTAGCGGGGGGATGGTTAATGAGCAGTTCTTC
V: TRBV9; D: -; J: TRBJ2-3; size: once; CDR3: CASSPALTEDTQYF; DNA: TGTGCCAGCAGCCCCGCTCTTACTGAAGATACGCAGTATTTT
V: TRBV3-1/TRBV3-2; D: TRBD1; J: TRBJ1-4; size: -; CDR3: CASSQTGGREKLFF; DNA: TGTGCCAGCAGCCAGACAGGGGGAAGAGAAAAACTGTTTTTT
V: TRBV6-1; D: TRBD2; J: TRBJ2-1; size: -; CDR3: CASSATSGGPSSYNEQFF; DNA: TGTGCCAGCAGTGCGACTAGCGGGGGCCCTAGCTCCTACAATGAGCAGTTCTTC
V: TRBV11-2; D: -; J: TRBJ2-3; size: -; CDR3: CASSFSFKTDTQYF; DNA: TGTGCCAGCAGCTTTTCTTTCAAAACAGATACGCAGTATTTT
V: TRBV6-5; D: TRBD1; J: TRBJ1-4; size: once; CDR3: CASRGTGANEKLFF; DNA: TGTGCCAGCAGAGGGACAGGGGCTAATGAAAAACTGTTTTTT
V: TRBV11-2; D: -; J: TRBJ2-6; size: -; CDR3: CASSSITGSGANVLTF; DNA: TGTGCCAGCAGCTCTATTACAGGGTCTGGGGCCAACGTCCTGACTTTC
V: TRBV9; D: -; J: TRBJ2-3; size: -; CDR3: CASSVLVYADTQYF; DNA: TGTGCCAGCAGCGTCCTAGTCTATGCAGATACGCAGTATTTT
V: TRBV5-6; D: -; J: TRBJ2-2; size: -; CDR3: CASSLGGRELFF; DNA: TGTGCCAGCAGCTTGGGAGGGAGGGAGCTGTTTTTT
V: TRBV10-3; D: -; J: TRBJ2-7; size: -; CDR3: CAIRSGTSTYEQYF; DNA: TGTGCCATCAGATCCGGGACTTCTACCTACGAGCAGTACTTC
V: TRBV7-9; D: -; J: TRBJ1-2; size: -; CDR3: CASSNTGNYGYTF; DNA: TGTGCCAGCAGCAATACAGGGAACTATGGCTACACCTTC
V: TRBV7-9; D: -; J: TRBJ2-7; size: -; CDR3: CASSTRTYEQYF; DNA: TGTGCCAGCAGCACACGAACCTACGAGCAGTACTTC
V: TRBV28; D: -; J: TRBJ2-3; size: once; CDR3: CASHGQGRRADTQYF; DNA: TGTGCCAGCCACGGCCAGGGGAGGAGGGCAGATACGCAGTATTTT
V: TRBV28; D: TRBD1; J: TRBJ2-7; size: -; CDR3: CASLTGQGADEQYF; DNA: TGTGCCAGCCTAACGGGACAGGGGGCTGACGAGCAGTACTTC
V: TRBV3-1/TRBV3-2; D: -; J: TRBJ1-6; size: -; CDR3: CASSLVPNSPLHF; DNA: TGTGCCAGCAGCCTTGTCCCAAATTCACCCCTCCACTTT
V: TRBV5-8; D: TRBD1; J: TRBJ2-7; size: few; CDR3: CASSRDRRAYEQYF; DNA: TGTGCCAGCAGCCGGGACAGGAGAGCCTACGAGCAGTACTTC
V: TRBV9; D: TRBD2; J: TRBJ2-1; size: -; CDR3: CASSELADNEQFF; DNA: TGTGCCAGCAGCGAACTAGCGGACAATGAGCAGTTCTTC
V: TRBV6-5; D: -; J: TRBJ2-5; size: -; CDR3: CASSRQKETQYF; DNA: TGTGCCAGCAGTCGACAGAAAGAGACCCAGTACTTC
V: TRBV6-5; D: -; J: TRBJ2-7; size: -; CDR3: CASRGSAGYYEQYF; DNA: TGTGCCAGCAGAGGGTCAGCAGGGTACTACGAGCAGTACTTC
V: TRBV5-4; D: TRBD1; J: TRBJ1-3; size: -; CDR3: CASSFWDRGNTIYF; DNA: TGTGCCAGCAGCTTTTGGGACAGGGGAAACACCATATATTTT